The sequence of this TCR beta chain was determined in a study of identical twins. TCRdb re-called the 5' RACE reads with MiXCR, one entry per CDR3 protein. The table records about 530,000 distinct CDR3 sequences, under 25% of them present only once. Study-wide results and caveats: For zero-insertion analyses, partial confounding could come from invariant MAIT and iNKT cells.

The CDR3 extends over 14 amino acids. V lost 2 bases, J lost 2 bases, and 8 bases lay in between. The germline CDR1 and CDR2 sequences are SGHAT and FQNNGV. This clonotype was recorded a few times. Its antigen is not known. The same specimen was also included in a second study, on yellow fever vaccine responses in identical twins.

Source material: CD4+ T cells sorted from blood. The receptor comes from a woman in her late teens or twenties in good health. This sequence joins TRBV11-2 and TRBJ2-3, with a tentative D call TRBD2 (5 bases). CDR3 in DNA: TGTGCCAGCAGCTTACTGGAGGTCACAGATACGCAGTATTTT. Residues: CASSLLEVTDTQYF.